A single sample gave rise to the 32 T cell receptor beta chains below, sequenced in a study of T cell repertoires in cytomegalovirus infection. TCRdb used MiXCR to reprocess the reads, holding one entry per CDR3 protein. The sample lists 300,000 to 400,000 distinct CDR3 sequences, under 35% occurring once. Antigens of these TCRs are unknown. This specimen was cultured PBMCs, taken from culture after CMV antigen stimulation. Receptors originate from a human donor in good health (CMV status not recorded). Some clones in this sample may be carry-over from other donors' samples.

The chain carries TRBV6-1 and TRBJ1-1; D is unclear. V was trimmed by 7 bases and J by 5 bases, leaving 14 bases between them. Germline CDR1 and CDR2: MNHNS and SASEGT. The CDR3 is 13 amino acids. The CDR3 sequence: CASTPLGRTEAFF. Written as DNA, the CDR3 is TGTGCCAGCACCCCCTTGGGGAGGACTGAAGCTTTCTTT.

This clonotype has more than one count but fewer than ten. The chain uses TRBV5-1 and TRBJ2-3; 8 positions match TRBD2. Germline V gene lookup returns CDR1 SGHRS and CDR2 YFSETQ. This CDR3 spans 15 amino acids. V gave up 5 bases and J gave up 3 bases; unmatched junction bases: 8. The CDR3 protein is CASRGLAGSTDTQYF. CDR3 nucleotides: TGCGCCAGCAGAGGGCTAGCGGGTTCGACAGATACGCAGTATTTT.

In this sample, this clonotype turned up many times. V usage is TRBV7-3 and J usage is TRBJ2-1, with a tentative D call TRBD1 (6 bases). This CDR3 spans 15 amino acids. V lost 3 bases to trimming and J lost 9 bases, with 18 bases between them. Germline CDR1 reads SGHTA; CDR2 reads FQGTGA. The CDR3 nucleotides are TGTGCCAGCAGCTTCAGCGGCAGGGGAACCGGTGAGCAGTTCTTC. As protein: CASSFSGRGTGEQFF.

This clonotype was seen a few times. V and J are TRBV30 and TRBJ1-3; D not certain. The germline V gene has CDR1 GTSNPN and CDR2 SVGIG (reference sequence). The CDR3 covers 13 residues. Deletions cut 0 bases from V and 3 bases from J, with 6 bases between. The CDR3 protein is CAWSVWFGNTIYF. The CDR3 DNA is TGTGCCTGGAGTGTATGGTTTGGAAACACCATATATTTT.

This chain uses TRBV18 with TRBJ1-2; D is uncertain. Germline V gene lookup returns CDR1 KGHSH and CDR2 LQKENI. The CDR3 contains 14 residues. Deletions cut 0 bases from V and 8 bases from J, with 13 bases between. The CDR3 region has the DNA TGTGCCAGCTCACCACCCAACCGTTCGGTAGGCTACACCTTC. Translating it yields CASSPPNRSVGYTF.

This rearrangement joins TRBV19 to TRBJ2-1; 14 bases fit TRBD2. The germline V gene encodes CDR1 LNHDA and CDR2 SQIVND (reference sequence). J gave up 5 bases and V 5 bases, and 2 bases lay outside the gene matches. CDR3 length: 15 residues. For the CDR3, the DNA is TGTGCCAGTAGTCGGGGACTAGCGGGGGACAATGAGCAGTTCTTC. Encoded protein: CASSRGLAGDNEQFF.

The table lists this clonotype with many counts. This chain joins TRBV20-1 and TRBJ1-1; a weak D match, TRBD1 (6 bases). This CDR3 is built from 13 residues. Trimming took 5 bases from V and 4 from J, leaving 14 bases between them. Germline V gene lookup returns CDR1 DFQATT and CDR2 SNEGSKA (reference sequence). The CDR3 DNA sequence: TGCAGTGCTCCCCTCGCCAGGGGCACTGAAGCTTTCTTT. Its protein is CSAPLARGTEAFF.

This clonotype came up a few times. The chain employs TRBV19 and TRBJ1-2, with 10 bases lining up with TRBD1. The CDR3 is 17 amino acids. CDR1 and CDR2 from the germline V gene are LNHDA and SQIVND (reference sequence). Trimming took 6 bases from V and 0 from J; bases not matched to a gene: 10. CDR3 coding DNA: TGTGCCAGTAGAAGGTTCGGGACAGGGGAAGCTAACTATGGCTACACCTTC. Translating it yields CASRRFGTGEANYGYTF.

The rearrangement links TRBV19 to TRBJ1-2, with D hard to call. Germline V lookup: CDR1 LNHDA, CDR2 SQIVND (reference sequence). V gave up 1 base and J gave up 0 bases, with 6 bases separating them. The CDR3 has 14 residues. The CDR3 nucleotides read TGTGCCAGTAGTATAGTTTGGACTAACTATGGCTACACCTTC. It is translated as CASSIVWTNYGYTF.

V is TRBV4-1 and J is TRBJ2-5; TRBD2 matches at 9 bases. Trimming removed 1 base from V and 3 bases from J; junction bases left unmatched: 12. The CDR3 spans 18 residues. The germline CDR1 and CDR2 sequences are MGHRA and YSYEKL. CDR3 coding DNA: TGCGCCAGCAGCCAAGCACCTAAATTCCGACTAGCGGAAGAGACCCAGTACTTC. Its translation is CASSQAPKFRLAEETQYF.

This rearrangement joins TRBV9 to TRBJ1-1; D remains ambiguous. V dropped 4 bases and J dropped 8 bases, with 15 bases sitting between them. The CDR3 is 13 residues long. Germline assignment: CDR1 SGDLS and CDR2 YYNGEE. This chain's CDR3 is CASSRRPAEEAFF. CDR3 coding DNA: TGTGCCAGCAGCCGCCGCCCGGCCGAAGAAGCTTTCTTT.

A single count supports this clonotype. V gene TRBV7-8 combines with J gene TRBJ1-2, with TRBD1 identical over 7 bases. Germline-derived CDR1 and CDR2 are SGHVS and FQNEAQ. The length of the CDR3 is 14 residues. The junction had 11 bases not matched to a gene; V was cut back by 5 bases and J by 8 bases. CDR3: CASSRGTDSRGYTF. The CDR3 coding sequence is TGTGCCAGCAGCCGTGGGACAGACTCCCGCGGCTACACCTTC.

The genes are TRBV6-6 and TRBJ1-1, with 7 bases aligning to TRBD1. Germline assignment: CDR1 MNHNY and CDR2 SVGAGI (reference sequence). V lost 8 bases, J lost 6 bases, and 12 bases stayed unmatched. The CDR3 covers 14 residues. The CDR3 region is CASGMGGQLPEAFF. For the CDR3, the DNA is TGTGCCAGCGGGATGGGGGGACAGTTACCTGAAGCTTTCTTT.

V is TRBV2 and J is TRBJ1-1, with a tentative D call TRBD1 (5 bases). V was pared by 6 bases and J by 3 bases, with 14 bases between. This CDR3 is 14 amino acids long. Germline CDR1 is SNHLY and CDR2 is FYNNEI. The CDR3 DNA follows: TGTGCCAGCAGCACTACAAGGGGAGACACTGAAGCTTTCTTT. Encoded protein: CASSTTRGDTEAFF.

This chain joins TRBV4-2 and TRBJ1-6; no reliable D call. V lost 0 bases and J lost 5, with 14 bases in between. The CDR3 is 17 amino acids. Germline CDR1 is LGHNA and CDR2 is YNFKEQ. CDR3 sequence (DNA): TGTGCCAGCAGCCAAGATCTTGACGGACGGCATAATTCACCCCTCCACTTT. Its protein is CASSQDLDGRHNSPLHF.

The table lists this clonotype with a few counts. This sequence joins TRBV20-1 and TRBJ2-3; D call uncertain. The CDR3 is 13 amino acids. Germline assignment: CDR1 DFQATT and CDR2 SNEGSKA (reference sequence). Trimming left V 3 bases short and J 2 bases short, with 9 bases between. The CDR3 nucleotides are TGCAGTGCTAGCTGTGGGTCCACAGATACGCAGTATTTT. Protein product: CSASCGSTDTQYF.

The chain combines TRBV7-2 with TRBJ1-2; 7 bases are a match to TRBD1. V was pared by 1 base and J by 7 bases, with 18 bases of the junction left unmatched. This CDR3 comprises 18 residues. Germline V gives CDR1 SGHTA, CDR2 FQGNSA. The CDR3 nucleotides read TGTGCCAGCAGCTTAGGGGACGTCACTCCGACAGGGTTGGGTGGCTACACCTTC. As protein: CASSLGDVTPTGLGGYTF. Filled out from reference TRBV7-2 and TRBJ1-2, the complete variable domain reads GAGVSQSPSNKVTEKGKDVELRCDPISGHTALYWYRQSLGQGLEFLIYFQGNSAPDKSGLPSDRFSAERTGGSVSTLTIQRTQQEDSAVYLCASSLGDVTPTGLGGYTFGSGTRLTVV.

The chain joins TRBV30 to TRBJ1-1; no clear D. Per the germline V gene, CDR1 is GTSNPN and CDR2 is SVGIG (reference sequence). CDR3 size: 10 residues. V gave up 2 bases and J gave up 5 bases, with 3 bases separating them. The CDR3: CAWSRTEAFF. As DNA, the CDR3 is TGTGCCTGGAGTAGGACTGAAGCTTTCTTT.

The chain employs TRBV7-3 and TRBJ1-1; 7 bases fit TRBD1. The V segment lost 5 bases and the J segment 7 bases; nucleotides outside the gene matches: 10. The CDR3 has 14 amino acids. The germline V gene has CDR1 SGHTA and CDR2 FQGTGA. The CDR3, as DNA: TGTGCCAGCAGCGAACAGGGGTCGTTCCTTGAAGCTTTCTTT. Its translation: CASSEQGSFLEAFF.

The chain combines TRBV9 with TRBJ2-1; 10 nucleotides match TRBD2. There are 16 residues in the CDR3. The germline V gene has CDR1 SGDLS and CDR2 YYNGEE. J gave up 7 bases and V 0 bases, and 7 bases lay outside the gene matches. CDR3 sequence: CASSVAQRGGGNEQFF. As DNA, the CDR3 is TGTGCCAGCAGCGTAGCTCAGCGGGGGGGAGGTAATGAGCAGTTCTTC. Based on the CDR3 plus reference TRBV9 and TRBJ2-1, the full variable domain is DSGVTQTPKHLITATGQRVTLRCSPRSGDLSVYWYQQSLDQGLQFLIQYYNGEERAKGNILERFSAQQFPDLHSELNLSSLELGDSALYFCASSVAQRGGGNEQFFGPGTRLTVL.

The chain employs TRBV9 and TRBJ2-1; no clear D. Trimming shortened V by 3 bases and J by 6 bases, and 7 bases separated the two germline ends. Germline CDR1 is SGDLS and CDR2 is YYNGEE. The CDR3 sequence is 12 residues long. The CDR3 loop is CASSGTPNEQFF. Written as DNA, the CDR3 is TGTGCCAGCAGCGGGACGCCCAATGAGCAGTTCTTC.

V and J are TRBV27 and TRBJ1-1, with D unresolved. Germline-derived CDR1 and CDR2 are MNHEY and SMNVEV (reference sequence). This CDR3 is 14 amino acids long. V was clipped by 3 bases and J by 0 bases, with 8 bases between them. The CDR3 bases are TGTGCCAGCAGTTTTGGCCTCATGAACACTGAAGCTTTCTTT. This encodes CASSFGLMNTEAFF.

A few counts support this clonotype. The chain is built from TRBV6-5 and TRBJ2-4, with D perhaps matching TRBD2 (6 bases). Trimming removed 6 bases from V and 0 bases from J, with 9 bases in between. The CDR3 spans 14 residues. In germline, CDR1 is MNHEY, CDR2 SVGAGI. CDR3 amino acids: CASREGIAKNIQYF. In DNA form, the CDR3 reads TGTGCCAGCAGGGAGGGGATAGCCAAAAACATTCAGTACTTC.

This clonotype was found a few times. The chain has TRBV6-2 or TRBV6-3 and TRBJ2-2, with TRBD2 identical over 9 bases. After removal of 7 bases from V and 5 bases from J, the junction contained 14 bases not matched to a gene. The CDR3 covers 17 residues. CDR1 is MNHEY, CDR2 SVGEGT, per germline. The CDR3 loop reads CASTDLLAGERTGELFF. CDR3 coding DNA: TGTGCCAGCACCGACCTTTTAGCGGGGGAAAGAACCGGGGAGCTGTTTTTT.

In its sample, this clonotype was seen a few times. The genes are TRBV7-3 and TRBJ2-3, with 7 bases lining up with TRBD2. The CDR3 extends over 16 amino acids. The germline V gene encodes CDR1 SGHTA and CDR2 FQGTGA. Losses at the gene ends were 4 bases for V and 1 base for J; bases not matched to a gene: 8. DNA for the CDR3: TGTGCCAGCAGCTCCTCGGGAGCGGGGCGCACAGATACGCAGTATTTT. Protein: CASSSSGAGRTDTQYF.

This clonotype was seen a few times. The genes are TRBV7-2 and TRBJ2-7; 7 nucleotides align to TRBD2. This CDR3 spans 15 amino acids. CDR1 is SGHTA and CDR2 is FQGNSA in the germline V gene. V lost 1 base and J lost 8; bases outside the gene matches: 11. The CDR3 here is CASSLGGGRSSKQYF. For the CDR3, the DNA is TGTGCCAGCAGCTTAGGTGGCGGGAGAAGCTCTAAGCAGTACTTC.

The CDR3 loop is CASSLGQGGGGQETQYF. CDR3 nucleotides: TGTGCCAGCAGCTTGGGACAGGGCGGCGGTGGGCAAGAGACCCAGTACTTC. The chain is built from TRBV7-3 and TRBJ2-5, with TRBD1 matching over 9 bases. The V segment lost 3 bases and the J segment 2 bases; nucleotides outside the gene matches: 10. This CDR3 spans 17 amino acids. The germline V gene has CDR1 SGHTA and CDR2 FQGTGA. Full variable domain (outside the CDR3, taken from reference TRBV7-3 and TRBJ2-5): GAGVSQTPSNKVTEKGKYVELRCDPISGHTALYWYRQSLGQGPEFLIYFQGTGAADDSGLPNDRFFAVRPEGSVSTLKIQRTERGDSAVYLCASSLGQGGGGQETQYFGPGTRLLVL.

This clonotype was recorded many times. The rearrangement links TRBV7-4 to TRBJ1-5, with D possibly TRBD1 on 6 matching bases. Looked up from germline, CDR1 is SGHVT and CDR2 is SQSDAQ. This CDR3 is built from 16 residues. Deletions cut 2 bases from V and 9 bases from J, with 20 bases between. The CDR3 is CASSLSEGVRGWPQHF. The CDR3, as DNA: TGTGCCAGCAGCTTATCGGAGGGGGTTCGAGGTTGGCCCCAGCATTTT.

The chain employs TRBV20-1 and TRBJ1-5, with 7 bases matching TRBD1. Per germline, CDR1 DFQATT and CDR2 SNEGSKA (reference sequence). This CDR3 is built from 12 residues. The junction had 3 bases not matched to a gene; V was cut back by 6 bases and J by 4 bases. The CDR3 reads CSAKTGNQPQHF. CDR3 nucleotides: TGCAGTGCCAAGACAGGGAATCAGCCCCAGCATTTT.

This clonotype appeared a single time. J is TRBJ1-3 and V is TRBV2, with 8 bases lining up with TRBD1. Germline CDR1 SNHLY, CDR2 FYNNEI. The CDR3 runs to 17 residues. Trimming removed 5 bases from V and 0 bases from J; junction bases left unmatched: 9. The CDR3 sequence: CASSSDREGTSGNTIYF. In nucleotides, the CDR3 is TGTGCCAGCAGTTCGGACAGGGAAGGAACCTCTGGAAACACCATATATTTT.

The genes are TRBV11-2 and TRBJ2-5, with 9 bases fitting TRBD2. With V trimmed by 5 bases and J by 4 bases, 17 bases remained unmatched. CDR3 size: 18 residues. CDR1 is SGHAT, CDR2 FQNNGV, per germline. CDR3 amino acids: CASSPGTFPTRGGETQYF. Written as DNA, the CDR3 is TGTGCCAGCAGCCCAGGGACCTTCCCAACGCGGGGGGGAGAGACCCAGTACTTC.

This clonotype was counted at least ten times. CDR3 bases: TGTGCCAGCAGCTTAGCGTGGGGGTTTTCTGGGGCCAACGTCCTGACTTTC. It specifies CASSLAWGFSGANVLTF. The chain uses TRBV7-8 and TRBJ2-6; D may be TRBD1 or TRBD2 (5 bases each). Germline CDR1 reads SGHVS; CDR2 reads FQNEAQ. V gave up 0 bases and J gave up 1 base, with 10 bases separating them. The CDR3 is made up of 17 amino acids.